The 26 T cell receptor beta chains below all came from one sample that was sequenced in a study of blood T cell repertoires in COVID-19 (dated by TCRdb to the early 2020s). To prepare the library, the immunoSEQ multiplex PCR assay was applied. Entries here come from immuneACCESS through TCRdb and include only in-frame sequences with V and J called. Some clones fail to appear in such tables; in the studies checked, an unresolved V gene covers under half of the shortfall, and the cause of the remainder is unknown. The sample table contains over 200,000 clones; only one count was recorded for about 90% of them. Of the sample, more than 1% falls within the top ten clones. Sequenced input: PBMCs or T cells enriched from blood (not recorded which). The receptor source for this set is a human donor in a cohort exposed to, infected with or recovered from COVID-19 (not recorded which). The donor label of this sample is uncertain.

The chain recombines TRBV3-1 (or the pseudogene TRBV3-2) with TRBJ1-4; no definite D call. The CDR3 has 16 residues. Germline CDR1 reads LGHDT; CDR2 reads YNNKEL (reference sequence). V was pared by 2 bases and J by 6 bases, with 16 bases between. The CDR3, as DNA: TGTGCCAGCAGCCAAATCGCGCCTTACGGAGATGAAAAACTGTTTTTT. Translating it yields CASSQIAPYGDEKLFF.

V and J are TRBV6-4 and TRBJ2-1, with 11 bases lining up with TRBD2. Per the germline V gene, CDR1 is MRHNA and CDR2 is SNTAGT. Trimming took 7 bases from V and 6 from J; bases not matched to a gene: 11. The CDR3 length is 16 residues. The CDR3 is CASKPLLAGEFNEQFF. CDR3 bases: TGTGCCAGCAAACCCTTACTAGCGGGGGAGTTCAATGAGCAGTTCTTC.

This chain joins TRBV6-5 and TRBJ1-5; TRBD1 matches 10 bases. The CDR3 is 15 residues long. The ends lost 7 bases at V and 5 bases at J; junction bases unmatched: 8. The germline gives CDR1 MNHEY, CDR2 SVGAGI. The CDR3 coding sequence is TGTGCCAGCAAGGGGACAGGGGCCCTTGATCAGCCCCAGCATTTT. It encodes CASKGTGALDQPQHF.

This chain uses TRBV5-1 with TRBJ1-4, with D maybe TRBD1 (6 bases). CDR1 SGHRS and CDR2 YFSETQ come from the germline V gene. The CDR3 consists of 14 residues. The V and J ends lost 0 bases and 5 bases respectively, with 8 bases between them. CDR3 amino acids: CASSLGTVNEKLFF. DNA for the CDR3: TGCGCCAGCAGCTTGGGGACAGTCAATGAAAAACTGTTTTTT.

V is TRBV5-1 and J is TRBJ2-1, with 8 bases lining up with TRBD1. The CDR3 is 14 residues long. Per germline, CDR1 SGHRS and CDR2 YFSETQ. The J segment lost 6 bases and the V segment lost 1 base, leaving 3 bases of the junction unmatched. The CDR3 nucleotides read TGCGCCAGCAGCTTGACAGGGGGTGGCAATGAGCAGTTCTTC. Protein product: CASSLTGGGNEQFF.

This chain links TRBV14 with TRBJ1-3; possible D gene TRBD1, 5 bases. Germline CDR1 SGHDN, CDR2 FVKESK. Trimming left V 4 bases short and J 2 bases short, with 6 bases between. The CDR3 sequence is 13 residues long. The CDR3 spells CASSPGTGNTIYF. CDR3 nucleotides: TGTGCCAGCAGCCCAGGGACTGGAAACACCATATATTTT.

The chain employs TRBV3-1 (or the pseudogene TRBV3-2) and TRBJ1-1, with D uncertain. The germline V gene has CDR1 LGHDT and CDR2 YNNKEL (reference sequence). The CDR3 has 18 amino acids. V lost 5 bases and J 5 bases, leaving 27 bases between the germline ends. CDR3 nucleotides: TGTGCCAGCAGCGCCATCCCAGGATACCCCCCAAGAGGGACTGAAGCTTTCTTT. Translated, it gives CASSAIPGYPPRGTEAFF.

The chain employs TRBV7-9 and TRBJ1-1; the D gene is possibly TRBD1 (5 bases). The CDR3 spans 17 residues. Trimming removed 4 bases from V and 0 bases from J, with 18 bases in between. Germline V gives CDR1 SEHNR, CDR2 FQNEAQ (reference sequence). The CDR3 loop is CASSSRISGTLNTEAFF. CDR3 bases: TGTGCCAGCAGCTCTCGGATTTCGGGGACTTTGAACACTGAAGCTTTCTTT.

The chain employs TRBV29-1 and TRBJ1-2; no clear D gene. Germline CDR1 and CDR2: SQVTM and ANQGSEA. The CDR3 runs 13 residues. Trimming pared 4 bases from V and 7 bases from J, leaving 16 bases between. The CDR3 spells CSVVRPGSGGYTF. The CDR3 nucleotides read TGCAGCGTTGTACGGCCCGGGAGTGGTGGCTACACCTTC.

The J gene is TRBJ2-2, the V gene TRBV5-4, with a possible D match to TRBD1 (6 bases). The CDR3 is made up of 16 amino acids. Germline V CDR1 and CDR2: SGHNT, YYREEE (reference sequence). The ends were cut back, 2 bases at V and 4 bases at J, with 15 bases in the middle. The CDR3 DNA reads TGTGCCAGCAGCTTACAGGGTCGGGCAATCACCGGGGAGCTGTTTTTT. Residues: CASSLQGRAITGELFF.

This sequence joins TRBV29-1 and TRBJ2-1; perhaps TRBD2 as D (5 bases). This CDR3 contains 14 residues. Germline lookup yields CDR1 SQVTM and CDR2 ANQGSEA. Between the trimmed V and J ends, which lost 4 bases and 6 bases, there was a span of 16 bases. The CDR3 nucleotides are TGCAGCGTTGTTACCGGAACCGGGATCAATGAGCAGTTCTTC. It codes for CSVVTGTGINEQFF.

This rearrangement joins TRBV5-1 to TRBJ1-4, with no clear D. The length of the CDR3 is 14 residues. CDR1 is SGHRS, CDR2 YFSETQ, per germline. Trimming removed 1 base at V and 5 bases at J, with 9 bases between. CDR3 residues: CASSLTTKNEKLFF. The DNA for the CDR3 is TGCGCCAGCAGCTTGACGACAAAAAATGAAAAACTGTTTTTT.

The chain carries TRBV4-1 and TRBJ1-5, with D unresolved. The V gene's germline CDR1 is MGHRA and CDR2 YSYEKL. The CDR3 has 16 amino acids. Trimming left V 4 bases short and J 1 base short, with 14 bases between. The CDR3 loop reads CASSRHLGFSNQPQHF. The CDR3 DNA reads as TGCGCCAGCAGCCGACATTTGGGCTTCAGCAATCAGCCCCAGCATTTT.

This clone was observed a single time. The chain has TRBV29-1 and TRBJ1-1, with 10 bases identical to TRBD1. Germline CDR1 reads SQVTM; CDR2 reads ANQGSEA. The CDR3 totals 20 residues. Trimming at V came to 3 bases and at J to 0 bases, leaving 19 bases not matched to a gene. The CDR3 DNA is TGCAGCGTTGAGAGGGCGTCGACAGGGGGCGAAAGAAGTATGAACACTGAAGCTTTCTTT. It codes for CSVERASTGGERSMNTEAFF.

The chain couples TRBV5-5 to TRBJ2-5; 8 bases align to TRBD1. This CDR3 contains 14 residues. CDR1 is SGHKS, CDR2 YYEKEE, per germline (reference sequence). V trimming: 0 bases; J trimming: 5 bases; junction bases outside the gene matches: 3. For the CDR3, the DNA is TGTGCCAGCAGCTTGGCAGGGGGCGACGAGACCCAGTACTTC. Residues: CASSLAGGDETQYF.

The V and J genes are TRBV6-1 and TRBJ2-7, with TRBD1 identical over 8 bases. The trim removed 7 bases at V and 5 bases at J, leaving 10 bases unmatched. The CDR3 is 14 residues long. CDR1 is MNHNS and CDR2 is SASEGT in the germline V gene. In DNA, the CDR3 is TGTGCCAGCAAGACGGACAGGGTTGGGAACGAGCAGTACTTC. This translates into CASKTDRVGNEQYF.

The chain carries TRBV7-3 and TRBJ2-5; a weak D match, TRBD1 (6 bases). The ends were cut back, 2 bases at V and 5 bases at J, with 9 bases in the middle. In germline, CDR1 is SGHTA, CDR2 FQGTGA. The CDR3 loop spans 13 amino acids. The CDR3 protein is CASSLGGLETQYF. CDR3 DNA: TGTGCCAGCAGCTTAGGGGGCCTGGAGACCCAGTACTTC. The whole variable domain, filled in from reference TRBV7-3 and TRBJ2-5, reads GAGVSQTPSNKVTEKGKYVELRCDPISGHTALYWYRQSLGQGPEFLIYFQGTGAADDSGLPNDRFFAVRPEGSVSTLKIQRTERGDSAVYLCASSLGGLETQYFGPGTRLLVL.

The chain carries TRBV27 and TRBJ1-2; the D gene is possibly TRBD1 (5 bases). Looked up from germline, CDR1 is MNHEY and CDR2 is SMNVEV (reference sequence). The CDR3 has 15 amino acids. Trimming removed 1 base from V and 6 bases from J, with 15 bases in between. Written as DNA, the CDR3 is TGTGCCAGCAGTTTATTTCAGGGCCCCTCGGATGGCTACACCTTC. This encodes CASSLFQGPSDGYTF.

This rearrangement joins TRBV19 to TRBJ2-3, with 9 bases matching TRBD2. Germline values: CDR1 LNHDA, CDR2 SQIVND (reference sequence). The CDR3 length is 18 residues. Trimming cost V 3 bases and J 1 base; bases outside gene matches: 11. The CDR3 DNA sequence: TGTGCCAGTAGTATTAGCCACCGTAGACTAGCGGGCACAGATACGCAGTATTTT. Protein: CASSISHRRLAGTDTQYF.

This chain joins TRBV4-2 and TRBJ2-4; the match to TRBD1 covers 11 bases. The CDR3 totals 18 residues. Germline CDR1 reads LGHNA; CDR2 reads YNFKEQ. V was clipped by 4 bases and J by 0 bases; unmatched bases: 8. For the CDR3, the DNA is TGTGCCAGCAGCCTCGGACAGGGGGCCTTCCAAGCCAAAAACATTCAGTACTTC. It specifies CASSLGQGAFQAKNIQYF.

The genes are TRBV27 and TRBJ1-4, with TRBD1 as a possible D gene (6 bases). V was clipped by 6 bases and J by 3 bases, with 11 bases between them. The CDR3 is 14 amino acids. Per the germline V gene, CDR1 is MNHEY and CDR2 is SMNVEV (reference sequence). CDR3 sequence reads: CASSQDSSNEKLFF. The CDR3 region has the DNA TGTGCCAGCAGCCAGGACAGTTCTAATGAAAAACTGTTTTTT. The variable domain in full, with the rest retrieved from reference TRBV27 and TRBJ1-4, is EAQVTQNPRYLITVTGKKLTVTCSQNMNHEYMSWYRQDPGLGLRQIYYSMNVEVTDKGDVPEGYKVSRKEKRNFPLILESPSPNQTSLYFCASSQDSSNEKLFFGSGTQLSVL.

This clone was recorded once. The chain is built from TRBV30 and TRBJ1-5; TRBD1 matches 10 bases. This CDR3 spans 13 amino acids. Germline V gives CDR1 GTSNPN, CDR2 SVGIG (reference sequence). The V segment lost 4 bases and the J segment 4 bases; nucleotides outside the gene matches: 1. CDR3 region: CAWTDRGNQPQHF. In DNA, the CDR3 is TGTGCCTGGACGGACAGGGGGAATCAGCCCCAGCATTTT. Full variable domain (rest looked up from reference TRBV30 and TRBJ1-5): SQTIHQWPATLVQPVGSPLSLECTVEGTSNPNLYWYRQAAGRGLQLLFYSVGIGQISSEVPQNLSASRPQDRQFILSSKKLLLSDSGFYLCAWTDRGNQPQHFGDGTRLSIL.

The chain combines TRBV21-1 with TRBJ1-4; the DNA was not used to check the table's D call, TRBD1. TRBV21-1 counts as a pseudogene. The CDR3 extends over 15 amino acids. As DNA, the CDR3 is TGTGCCAGCAGCAAAGCGCGGGACAGGGATGAAAAACTGTTTTTT. As protein: CASSKARDRDEKLFF.

The chain is built from TRBV5-8 and TRBJ1-4, with D perhaps matching TRBD1 (5 bases). Germline CDR1 and CDR2: SGHTS and YDEGEE. The CDR3 totals 18 residues. The V gene lost 3 bases and the J gene lost 0 bases, with 18 bases spanning the gap. CDR3 amino acids: CASSSGLLIRATNEKLFF. The CDR3 DNA follows: TGTGCCAGCAGCTCAGGGCTCCTAATACGCGCAACTAATGAAAAACTGTTTTTT.

The chain joins TRBV9 to TRBJ2-1; 7 bases agree with TRBD2. Germline CDR1 SGDLS, CDR2 YYNGEE. The CDR3 runs to 17 residues. V trimming: 4 bases; J trimming: 6 bases; junction bases outside the gene matches: 16. This CDR3 is CASSRPEGGAGRNEQFF. CDR3 DNA: TGTGCCAGCAGCCGACCCGAGGGAGGAGCGGGACGCAATGAGCAGTTCTTC.

The rearrangement uses TRBV7-2 and TRBJ2-1; 8 bases map to TRBD2. Germline V gene data show CDR1 as SGHTA and CDR2 as FQGNSA. The V gene end was trimmed by 2 bases and the J gene end by 4 bases; junction bases not matched to a gene: 13. There are 18 residues in the CDR3. The CDR3 loop reads CASSLWFSGAEGYNEQFF. Here the CDR3 DNA reads TGTGCCAGCAGCTTATGGTTTAGCGGGGCCGAGGGATACAATGAGCAGTTCTTC.